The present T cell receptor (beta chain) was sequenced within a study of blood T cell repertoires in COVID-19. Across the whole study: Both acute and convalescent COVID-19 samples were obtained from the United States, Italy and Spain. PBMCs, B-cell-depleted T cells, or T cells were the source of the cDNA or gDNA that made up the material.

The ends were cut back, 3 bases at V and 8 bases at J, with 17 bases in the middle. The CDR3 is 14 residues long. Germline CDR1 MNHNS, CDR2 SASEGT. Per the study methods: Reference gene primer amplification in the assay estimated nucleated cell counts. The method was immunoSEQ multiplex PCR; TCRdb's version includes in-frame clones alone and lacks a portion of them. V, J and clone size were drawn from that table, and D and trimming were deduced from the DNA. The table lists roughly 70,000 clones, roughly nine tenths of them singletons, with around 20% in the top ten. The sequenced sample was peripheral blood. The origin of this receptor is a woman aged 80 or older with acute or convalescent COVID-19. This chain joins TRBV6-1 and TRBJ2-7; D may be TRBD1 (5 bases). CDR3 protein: CASSEVAGKQKQYF. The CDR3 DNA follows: TGTGCCAGCAGTGAGGTGGCAGGGAAGCAGAAGCAGTACTTC.